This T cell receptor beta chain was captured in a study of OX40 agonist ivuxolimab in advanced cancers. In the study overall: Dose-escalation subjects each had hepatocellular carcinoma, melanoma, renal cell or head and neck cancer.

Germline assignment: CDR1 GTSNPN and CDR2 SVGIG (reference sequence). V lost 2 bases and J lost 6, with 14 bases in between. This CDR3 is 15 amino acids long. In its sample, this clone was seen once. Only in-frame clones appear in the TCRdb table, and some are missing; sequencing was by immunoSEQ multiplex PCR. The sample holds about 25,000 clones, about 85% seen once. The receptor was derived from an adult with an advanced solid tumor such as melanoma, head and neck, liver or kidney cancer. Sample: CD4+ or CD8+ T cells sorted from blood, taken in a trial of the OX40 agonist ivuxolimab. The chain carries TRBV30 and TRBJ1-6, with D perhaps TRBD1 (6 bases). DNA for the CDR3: TGTGCCTGGAGTTCCGACAGGCGCCTTAATTCACCCCTCCACTTT. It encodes CAWSSDRRLNSPLHF.